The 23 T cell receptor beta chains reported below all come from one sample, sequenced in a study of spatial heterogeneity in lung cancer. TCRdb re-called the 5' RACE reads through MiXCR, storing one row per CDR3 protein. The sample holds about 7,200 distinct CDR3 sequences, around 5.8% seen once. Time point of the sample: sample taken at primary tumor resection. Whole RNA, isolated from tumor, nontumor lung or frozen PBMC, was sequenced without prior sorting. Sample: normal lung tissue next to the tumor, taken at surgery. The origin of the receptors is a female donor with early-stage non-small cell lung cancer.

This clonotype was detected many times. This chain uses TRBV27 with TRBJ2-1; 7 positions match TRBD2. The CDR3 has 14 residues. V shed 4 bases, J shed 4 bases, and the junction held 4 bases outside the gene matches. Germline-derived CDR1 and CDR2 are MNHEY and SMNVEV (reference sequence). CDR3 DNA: TGTGCCAGCAGTTCTCCTAGCGGTTACAATGAGCAGTTCTTC. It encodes CASSSPSGYNEQFF.

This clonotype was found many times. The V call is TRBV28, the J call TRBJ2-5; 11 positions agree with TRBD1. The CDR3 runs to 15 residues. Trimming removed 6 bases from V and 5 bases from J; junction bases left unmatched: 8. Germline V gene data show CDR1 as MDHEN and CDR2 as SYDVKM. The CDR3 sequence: CASSAGTGGPETQYF. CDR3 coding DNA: TGTGCCAGCAGCGCCGGGACAGGGGGGCCTGAGACCCAGTACTTC.

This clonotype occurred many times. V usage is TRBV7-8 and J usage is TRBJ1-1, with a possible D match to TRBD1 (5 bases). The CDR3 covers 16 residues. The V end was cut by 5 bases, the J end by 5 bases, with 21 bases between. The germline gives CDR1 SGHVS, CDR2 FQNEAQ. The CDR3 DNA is TGTGCCAGCAGCCCCTGGGGGGGGGAGAGTGGGACTGAAGCTTTCTTT. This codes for CASSPWGGESGTEAFF.

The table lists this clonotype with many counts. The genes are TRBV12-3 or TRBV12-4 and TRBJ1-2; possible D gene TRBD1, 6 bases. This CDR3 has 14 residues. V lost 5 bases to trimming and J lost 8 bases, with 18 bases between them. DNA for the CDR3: TGTGCCAGCAGTCCCACCGGCAGGGGCATCGGCTACACCTTC. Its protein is CASSPTGRGIGYTF.

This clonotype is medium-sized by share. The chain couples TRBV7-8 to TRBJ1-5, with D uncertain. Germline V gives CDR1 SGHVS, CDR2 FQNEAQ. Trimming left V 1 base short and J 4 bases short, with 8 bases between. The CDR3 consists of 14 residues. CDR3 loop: CASSLDRVNQPQHF. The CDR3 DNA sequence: TGTGCCAGCAGCTTAGATCGGGTAAATCAGCCCCAGCATTTT. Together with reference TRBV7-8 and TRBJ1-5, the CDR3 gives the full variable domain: GAGVSQSPRYKVAKRGQDVALRCDPISGHVSLFWYQQALGQGPEFLTYFQNEAQLDKSGLPSDRFFAERPEGSVSTLKIQRTQQEDSAVYLCASSLDRVNQPQHFGDGTRLSIL.

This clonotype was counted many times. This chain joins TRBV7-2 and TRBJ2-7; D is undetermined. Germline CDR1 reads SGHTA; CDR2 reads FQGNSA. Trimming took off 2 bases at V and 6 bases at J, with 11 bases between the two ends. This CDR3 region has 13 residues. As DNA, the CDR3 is TGTGCCAGCAGCTTATCGCTAGTCGGCGAGCAGTACTTC. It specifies CASSLSLVGEQYF.

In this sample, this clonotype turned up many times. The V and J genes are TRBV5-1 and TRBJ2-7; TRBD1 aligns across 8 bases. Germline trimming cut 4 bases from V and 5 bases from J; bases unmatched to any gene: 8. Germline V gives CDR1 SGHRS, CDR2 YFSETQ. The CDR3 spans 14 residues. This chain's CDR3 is CASSPPTGAHEQYF. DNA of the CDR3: TGCGCCAGCAGCCCCCCGACAGGGGCCCACGAGCAGTACTTC.

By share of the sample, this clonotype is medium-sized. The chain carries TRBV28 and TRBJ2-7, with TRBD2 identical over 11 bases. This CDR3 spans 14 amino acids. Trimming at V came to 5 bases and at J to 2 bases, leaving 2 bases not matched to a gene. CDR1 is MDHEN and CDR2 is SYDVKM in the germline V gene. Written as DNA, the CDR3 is TGTGCCAGCAGTCTACTAGCGGGAGCCTACGAGCAGTACTTC. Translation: CASSLLAGAYEQYF. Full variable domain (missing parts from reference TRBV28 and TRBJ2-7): DVKVTQSSRYLVKRTGEKVFLECVQDMDHENMFWYRQDPGLGLRLIYFSYDVKMKEKGDIPEGYSVSREKKERFSLILESASTNQTSMYLCASSLLAGAYEQYFGPGTRLTVT.

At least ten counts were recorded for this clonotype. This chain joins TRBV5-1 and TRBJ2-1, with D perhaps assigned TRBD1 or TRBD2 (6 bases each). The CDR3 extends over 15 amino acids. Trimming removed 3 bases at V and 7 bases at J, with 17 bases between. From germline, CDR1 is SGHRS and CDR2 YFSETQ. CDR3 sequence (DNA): TGCGCCAGCAGCTGGGATCTTGCGGGGACAAATGAGCAGTTCTTC. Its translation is CASSWDLAGTNEQFF.

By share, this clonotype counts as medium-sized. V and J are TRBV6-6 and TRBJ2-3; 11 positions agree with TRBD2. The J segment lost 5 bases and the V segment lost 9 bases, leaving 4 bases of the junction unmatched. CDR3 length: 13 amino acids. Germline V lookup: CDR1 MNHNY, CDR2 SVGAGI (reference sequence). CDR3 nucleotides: TGTGCCAGTAGCGGGAGGGCTGGAGATACGCAGTATTTT. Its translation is CASSGRAGDTQYF.

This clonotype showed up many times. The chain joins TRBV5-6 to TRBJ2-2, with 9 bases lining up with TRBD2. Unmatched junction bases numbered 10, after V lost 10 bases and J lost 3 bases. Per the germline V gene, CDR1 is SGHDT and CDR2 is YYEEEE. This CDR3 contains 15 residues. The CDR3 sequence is CASRGLAGYTGELFF. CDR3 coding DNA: TGTGCCTCCCGAGGGCTAGCGGGATACACCGGGGAGCTGTTTTTT.

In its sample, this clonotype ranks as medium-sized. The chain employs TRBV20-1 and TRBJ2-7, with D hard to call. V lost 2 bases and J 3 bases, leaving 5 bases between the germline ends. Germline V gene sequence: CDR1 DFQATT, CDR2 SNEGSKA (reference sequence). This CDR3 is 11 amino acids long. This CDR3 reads CSARPGYEQYF. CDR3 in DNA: TGCAGTGCTAGACCCGGCTACGAGCAGTACTTC.

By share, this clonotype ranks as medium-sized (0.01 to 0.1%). DNA for the CDR3: TGCGCCAGCAGCCAACAAACAGGACAGGGTAAAAAAAACATTCAGTACTTC. It specifies CASSQQTGQGKKNIQYF. V usage is TRBV4-1 and J usage is TRBJ2-4, with TRBD1 identical over 8 bases. This CDR3 is 17 amino acids long. V was clipped by 2 bases and J by 4 bases; unmatched bases: 10. CDR1 MGHRA and CDR2 YSYEKL come from the germline V gene.

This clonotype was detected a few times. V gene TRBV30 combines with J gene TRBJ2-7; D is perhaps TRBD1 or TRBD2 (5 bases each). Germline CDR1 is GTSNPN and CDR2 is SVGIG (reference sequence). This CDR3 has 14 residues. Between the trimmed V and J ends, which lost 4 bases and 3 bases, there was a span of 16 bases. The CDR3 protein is CAWTVRERSYEQYF. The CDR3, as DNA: TGTGCCTGGACCGTCAGGGAGCGGAGCTACGAGCAGTACTTC.

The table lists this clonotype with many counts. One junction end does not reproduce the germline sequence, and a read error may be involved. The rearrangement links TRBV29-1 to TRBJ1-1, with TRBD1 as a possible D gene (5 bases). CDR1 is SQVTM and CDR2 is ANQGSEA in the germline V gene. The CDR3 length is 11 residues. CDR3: CSVGGNAEAFF. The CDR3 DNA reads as TGCAGCGTTGGGGGGAACGCTGAAGCTTTCTTT.

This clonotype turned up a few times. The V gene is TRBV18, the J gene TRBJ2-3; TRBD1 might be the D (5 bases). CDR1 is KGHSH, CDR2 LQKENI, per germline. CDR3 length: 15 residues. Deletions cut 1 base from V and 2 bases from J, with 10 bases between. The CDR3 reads CASSPRQGVTDTQYF. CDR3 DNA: TGTGCCAGCTCACCACGTCAGGGTGTCACAGATACGCAGTATTTT.

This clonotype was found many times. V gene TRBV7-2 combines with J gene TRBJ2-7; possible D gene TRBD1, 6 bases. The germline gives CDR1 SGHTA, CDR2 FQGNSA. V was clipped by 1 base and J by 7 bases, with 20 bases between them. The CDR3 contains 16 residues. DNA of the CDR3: TGTGCCAGCAGCTTAGGCTTGCAGGGGAGTTTAGAGGAGCAGTACTTC. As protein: CASSLGLQGSLEEQYF. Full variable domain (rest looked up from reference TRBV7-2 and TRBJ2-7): GAGVSQSPSNKVTEKGKDVELRCDPISGHTALYWYRQSLGQGLEFLIYFQGNSAPDKSGLPSDRFSAERTGGSVSTLTIQRTQQEDSAVYLCASSLGLQGSLEEQYFGPGTRLTVT.

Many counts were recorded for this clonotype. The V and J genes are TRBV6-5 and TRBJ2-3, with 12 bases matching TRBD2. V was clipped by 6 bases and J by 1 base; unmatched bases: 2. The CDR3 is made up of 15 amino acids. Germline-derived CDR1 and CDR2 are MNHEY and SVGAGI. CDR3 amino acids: CASRLAGGGTDTQYF. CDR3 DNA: TGTGCCAGCAGACTAGCGGGAGGAGGCACAGATACGCAGTATTTT.

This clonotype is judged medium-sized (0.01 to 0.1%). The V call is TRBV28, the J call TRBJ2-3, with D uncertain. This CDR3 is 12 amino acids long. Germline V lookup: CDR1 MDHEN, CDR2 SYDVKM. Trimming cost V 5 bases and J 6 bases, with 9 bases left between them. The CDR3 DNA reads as TGTGCCAGCAGTCCCCCCTACGATACGCAGTATTTT. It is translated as CASSPPYDTQYF.

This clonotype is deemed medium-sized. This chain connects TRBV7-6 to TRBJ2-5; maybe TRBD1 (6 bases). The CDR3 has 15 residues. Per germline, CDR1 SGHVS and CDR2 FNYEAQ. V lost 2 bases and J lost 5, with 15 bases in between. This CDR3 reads CASSLMAGAPETQYF. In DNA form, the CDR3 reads TGTGCCAGCAGCTTAATGGCAGGGGCCCCGGAGACCCAGTACTTC. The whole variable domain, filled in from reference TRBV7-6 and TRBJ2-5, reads GAGVSQSPRYKVTKRGQDVALRCDPISGHVSLYWYRQALGQGPEFLTYFNYEAQQDKSGLPNDRFSAERPEGSISTLTIQRTEQRDSAMYRCASSLMAGAPETQYFGPGTRLLVL.

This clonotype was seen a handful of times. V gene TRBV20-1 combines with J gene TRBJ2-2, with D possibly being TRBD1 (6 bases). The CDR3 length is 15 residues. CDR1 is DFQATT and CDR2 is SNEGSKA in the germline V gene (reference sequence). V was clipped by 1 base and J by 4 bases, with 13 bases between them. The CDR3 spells CSARGTGHITGELFF. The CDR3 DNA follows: TGCAGTGCTAGAGGGACGGGACACATCACCGGGGAGCTGTTTTTT.

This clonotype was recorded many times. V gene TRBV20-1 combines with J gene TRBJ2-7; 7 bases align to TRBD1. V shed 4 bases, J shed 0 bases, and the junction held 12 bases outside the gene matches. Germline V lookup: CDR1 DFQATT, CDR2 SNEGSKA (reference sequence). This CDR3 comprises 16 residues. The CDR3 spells CSAIWPGQRLSYEQYF. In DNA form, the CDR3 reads TGCAGTGCTATTTGGCCGGGACAGAGACTCTCCTACGAGCAGTACTTC.

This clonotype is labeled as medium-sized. The CDR3 DNA reads TGTGCCAGCAGACTCGGACAGGGGGCGCATCAGCCCCAGCATTTT. Protein product: CASRLGQGAHQPQHF. This rearrangement joins TRBV28 to TRBJ1-5; the match to TRBD1 covers 11 bases. This CDR3 region has 15 residues. The V gene's germline CDR1 is MDHEN and CDR2 SYDVKM. With 6 bases clipped from V and 5 bases from J, the junction kept 6 bases outside the gene matches.